Below, 28 T cell receptor beta chains from the same sample are listed, as sequenced in a study of blood T cell repertoires in COVID-19. Produced via immunoSEQ multiplex PCR; TCRdb's table is partial and in-frame only. The table includes about 74,000 clones, about 91% detected once. The source material was peripheral blood. The receptor set was obtained from a woman in her sixties with active COVID-19.

The chain employs TRBV9 and TRBJ2-2, with 8 positions matching TRBD1. Germline assignment: CDR1 SGDLS and CDR2 YYNGEE. V shed 3 bases, J shed 0 bases, and the junction held 4 bases outside the gene matches. The CDR3 runs 16 residues. The CDR3 is CASSAPDRANTGELFF. CDR3 DNA sequence: TGTGCCAGCAGCGCCCCGGACAGGGCGAACACCGGGGAGCTGTTTTTT.

V gene TRBV3-1 (or the pseudogene TRBV3-2) combines with J gene TRBJ2-7; 7 bases align to TRBD2. Germline CDR1 reads LGHDT; CDR2 reads YNNKEL (reference sequence). This CDR3 has 15 residues. J was trimmed by 6 bases and V by 2 bases; bases with no gene match: 10. CDR3 DNA sequence: TGTGCCAGCAGCCAAAAAGGGACTACCCGGGGCGAGCAGTACTTC. Translation gives CASSQKGTTRGEQYF.

The rearrangement uses TRBV6-5 and TRBJ2-5, with D perhaps TRBD1 (6 bases). The CDR3 is 14 amino acids. V shed 6 bases and J shed 4 bases, with 15 bases lying between them. From germline, CDR1 is MNHEY and CDR2 SVGAGI. DNA for the CDR3: TGTGCCAGCAGCAGAACAGGGTTGAGAGAGACCCAGTACTTC. Translating gives CASSRTGLRETQYF.

This rearrangement joins TRBV4-2 to TRBJ2-1, with D unresolved. CDR3 length equals 12 residues. Trimming shortened V by 3 bases and J by 5 bases, and 5 bases separated the two germline ends. The V gene's germline CDR1 is LGHNA and CDR2 YNFKEQ. The CDR3 DNA is TGTGCCAGCAGCCATCCTAACAATGAGCAGTTCTTC. It codes for CASSHPNNEQFF.

This clone was observed a single time. The CDR3 here is CASSPMTESYGYTF. The DNA of the CDR3 is TGTGCCAGCAGCCCGATGACAGAATCCTATGGCTACACCTTC. This chain uses TRBV9 with TRBJ1-2; possibly TRBD1 for D (5 bases). CDR1 and CDR2 from the germline V gene are SGDLS and YYNGEE. The CDR3 spans 14 residues. V was cut by 4 bases and J by 4 bases, with 14 bases left in between.

In this sample, this clone turned up once. The chain couples TRBV19 to TRBJ2-1, with TRBD2 identical over 10 bases. This CDR3 has 20 amino acids. After removal of 1 base from V and 1 base from J, the junction contained 13 bases not matched to a gene. Germline CDR1 LNHDA, CDR2 SQIVND (reference sequence). The CDR3 spells CASSIAAFASGSESYNEQFF. For the CDR3, the DNA is TGTGCCAGTAGTATAGCCGCCTTTGCTAGCGGGAGTGAATCCTACAATGAGCAGTTCTTC.

The rearrangement uses TRBV7-6 and TRBJ2-2; tentative D call: TRBD2 (7 bases). CDR3 size: 17 residues. Germline V gives CDR1 SGHVS, CDR2 FNYEAQ. Trimming pared 2 bases from V and 5 bases from J, leaving 18 bases between. The DNA of the CDR3 is TGTGCCAGCAGCTTAACGCCGGGGGGCTCGGTGACCGGGGAGCTGTTTTTT. Translating gives CASSLTPGGSVTGELFF. The whole variable domain, filled in from reference TRBV7-6 and TRBJ2-2, reads GAGVSQSPRYKVTKRGQDVALRCDPISGHVSLYWYRQALGQGPEFLTYFNYEAQQDKSGLPNDRFSAERPEGSISTLTIQRTEQRDSAMYRCASSLTPGGSVTGELFFGEGSRLTVL.

This clone was detected once. The chain couples TRBV28 to TRBJ2-5, with TRBD2 identical over 8 bases. The V gene's germline CDR1 is MDHEN and CDR2 SYDVKM. Trimming took 5 bases from V and 4 from J; bases not matched to a gene: 9. This CDR3 region has 15 residues. CDR3 residues: CASSPRGLGGETQYF. CDR3 nucleotides: TGTGCCAGCAGTCCCAGGGGACTAGGGGGAGAGACCCAGTACTTC.

This chain joins TRBV6-2 or TRBV6-3 and TRBJ2-7; 11 bases line up with TRBD2. Germline trimming cut 5 bases from V and 5 bases from J; bases unmatched to any gene: 5. The V gene's germline CDR1 is MNHEY and CDR2 SVGEGT. This CDR3 comprises 14 residues. CDR3 sequence reads: CASSQLAGANEQYF. As DNA, the CDR3 is TGTGCCAGCAGTCAACTAGCGGGAGCTAACGAGCAGTACTTC.

The chain joins TRBV19 to TRBJ2-4; the match to TRBD1 covers 8 bases. The CDR3 contains 12 residues. Germline loops: CDR1 LNHDA, CDR2 SQIVND (reference sequence). V was pared by 6 bases and J by 5 bases, with 0 bases of the junction left unmatched. CDR3 sequence (DNA): TGTGCCAGTAGGGACAGGGAAAACATTCAGTACTTC. As protein: CASRDRENIQYF.

The genes are TRBV28 and TRBJ1-1; 8 nucleotides agree with TRBD1. J was trimmed by 3 bases and V by 7 bases; bases with no gene match: 4. Germline V gives CDR1 MDHEN, CDR2 SYDVKM. CDR3 length: 13 amino acids. The CDR3: CASIQGGDTEAFF. In DNA, the CDR3 is TGTGCCAGCATACAGGGGGGGGACACTGAAGCTTTCTTT.

The V gene is TRBV5-1, the J gene TRBJ2-1, with TRBD1 matching 8 bases. In germline, CDR1 is SGHRS, CDR2 YFSETQ. V gave up 3 bases and J gave up 4 bases; unmatched junction bases: 6. This CDR3 comprises 15 residues. The CDR3 here is CASSSGTGKYNEQFF. The CDR3 coding sequence is TGCGCCAGCAGCTCCGGGACAGGAAAGTACAATGAGCAGTTCTTC.

This clone has just one count. The chain joins TRBV5-8 to TRBJ2-2, with no clear D. The CDR3 runs to 14 residues. V was cut by 4 bases and J by 3 bases, with 10 bases left in between. Germline loops: CDR1 SGHTS, CDR2 YDEGEE. In DNA form, the CDR3 reads TGTGCCAGCAGCCACAATTTGTACACCGGGGAGCTGTTTTTT. Encoded protein: CASSHNLYTGELFF.

This chain uses TRBV10-3 with TRBJ2-1, with D possibly being TRBD1 (6 bases). V was shortened by 8 bases and J by 6 bases, with 14 bases between the two germline ends. The CDR3 is 13 residues long. Germline V gene sequence: CDR1 ENHRY, CDR2 SYGVKD. CDR3 coding DNA: TGTGCCATCCTTGGGACACCGTCCAATGAGCAGTTCTTC. It codes for CAILGTPSNEQFF.

V and J are TRBV28 and TRBJ2-7; D is unclear. The CDR3 sequence is 13 residues long. Between the trimmed V and J ends, which lost 4 bases and 4 bases, there was a span of 11 bases. CDR1 is MDHEN, CDR2 SYDVKM, per germline. In nucleotides, the CDR3 is TGTGCCAGCAGTTCCCCTCCGGTTTACGAGCAGTACTTC. Protein product: CASSSPPVYEQYF.

The chain uses TRBV28 and TRBJ1-1, with D possibly TRBD1 on 5 matching bases. The CDR3 consists of 17 residues. Trimming left V 3 bases short and J 0 bases short, with 17 bases between. CDR1 MDHEN and CDR2 SYDVKM come from the germline V gene. The CDR3 DNA sequence: TGTGCCAGCAGTTTTATCAGGGCTCGGCTTATGAACACTGAAGCTTTCTTT. This sequence encodes CASSFIRARLMNTEAFF.

Here the CDR3 reads CASSPRRGITEAFF. The CDR3 DNA reads TGTGCCAGCAGCCCCAGACGCGGGATTACTGAAGCTTTCTTT. The chain is built from TRBV3-1 (or the pseudogene TRBV3-2) and TRBJ1-1, with D unclear. V lost 4 bases and J 5 bases, leaving 14 bases between the germline ends. Germline V gives CDR1 LGHDT, CDR2 YNNKEL (reference sequence). The CDR3 contains 14 residues.

In this sample, this clone turned up a few times. This rearrangement joins TRBV4-1 to TRBJ1-2, with TRBD1 matching 7 bases. This CDR3 has 15 amino acids. J was trimmed by 7 bases and V by 4 bases; bases with no gene match: 12. The germline CDR1 and CDR2 sequences are MGHRA and YSYEKL. The CDR3 coding sequence is TGCGCCAGCAGCCCCCTTCCTCAGGGGGTTCGTGGCTACACCTTC. Protein: CASSPLPQGVRGYTF.

This clone was recorded only once. The rearrangement joins TRBV3-1 (or the pseudogene TRBV3-2) to TRBJ2-1; 7 bases agree with TRBD1. Germline CDR1 reads LGHDT; CDR2 reads YNNKEL (reference sequence). The CDR3 length is 14 residues. J lost 4 bases, V lost 4 bases, and 4 bases had no gene match. The CDR3 coding sequence is TGTGCCAGCAGCCCGGCAGGGGGATACAATGAGCAGTTCTTC. Encoded protein: CASSPAGGYNEQFF.

This chain uses TRBV7-8 with TRBJ1-1; D perhaps matches TRBD1 (6 bases). This CDR3 contains 16 residues. Trimming took 1 base from V and 2 from J, leaving 14 bases between them. Per germline, CDR1 SGHVS and CDR2 FQNEAQ. The CDR3 spells CASSLDRGQINTEAFF. CDR3 coding DNA: TGTGCCAGCAGCTTAGACCGGGGACAAATTAACACTGAAGCTTTCTTT.

This clone was recorded once. The V and J genes are TRBV21-1 and TRBJ2-7; TRBD2 is the table's D call, not checked against the DNA. TRBV21-1 is classified as a pseudogene. The CDR3 loop spans 14 amino acids. The CDR3 spells CASSTRTQIYEQYF. The CDR3 coding sequence is TGTGCCAGCAGCACCCGGACTCAAATCTACGAGCAGTACTTC.

V usage is TRBV4-1 and J usage is TRBJ1-3, with 9 bases aligning to TRBD1. V was clipped by 0 bases and J by 2 bases; unmatched bases: 11. The CDR3 has 19 amino acids. From germline, CDR1 is MGHRA and CDR2 YSYEKL. Here the CDR3 reads CASSQDGDRVQLPGNTIYF. CDR3 DNA sequence: TGCGCCAGCAGCCAAGATGGGGACAGGGTTCAACTACCTGGAAACACCATATATTTT.

The rearrangement uses TRBV18 and TRBJ2-1; 9 bases align to TRBD1. There are 14 residues in the CDR3. Germline loops: CDR1 KGHSH, CDR2 LQKENI. Trimming removed 1 base from V and 10 bases from J; junction bases left unmatched: 5. The CDR3 DNA reads as TGTGCCAGCTCACCACAACAGGGGGCTGGAGAGCAGTTCTTC. Translated, it gives CASSPQQGAGEQFF.

This clone was detected only a few times. The chain joins TRBV5-8 to TRBJ2-7; tentative D call: TRBD2 (7 bases). CDR1 and CDR2 (germline): SGHTS, YDEGEE. The ends were cut back, 7 bases at V and 1 base at J, with 15 bases in the middle. The CDR3 has 14 residues. For the CDR3, the DNA is TGTGCCAGCCTGGTGAGGGGGGGATCCTACGAGCAGTACTTC. Translated: CASLVRGGSYEQYF.

In its sample, this clone was seen once. The V call is TRBV2, the J call TRBJ2-4; perhaps TRBD2 as D (6 bases). The CDR3 contains 13 residues. Looked up from germline, CDR1 is SNHLY and CDR2 is FYNNEI. V gave up 8 bases and J gave up 5 bases, with 13 bases separating them. CDR3 residues: CASGDSSQNIQYF. The CDR3 nucleotides are TGTGCCAGCGGGGACTCTTCACAAAACATTCAGTACTTC.

The chain employs TRBV7-8 and TRBJ1-6; 11 bases are a match to TRBD1. From germline, CDR1 is SGHVS and CDR2 FQNEAQ. The CDR3 has 17 residues. J was trimmed by 13 bases and V by 1 base; bases with no gene match: 12. CDR3 sequence reads: CASSLERVGTGGDPLHF. Here the CDR3 DNA reads TGTGCCAGCAGCTTAGAACGGGTCGGGACAGGGGGGGACCCCCTCCACTTT.

This clone was seen only once. The chain links TRBV19 to TRBJ2-1; D unclear. Trimming left V 6 bases short and J 11 bases short, with 17 bases between. The germline V gene encodes CDR1 LNHDA and CDR2 SQIVND (reference sequence). The CDR3 covers 13 residues. CDR3 bases: TGTGCCAGTAGACTGGGCCAGACGTATAAGCAGTTCTTC. Its protein product is CASRLGQTYKQFF.

The gene calls are TRBV6-5 and TRBJ2-7, with D perhaps matching TRBD1 (6 bases). This CDR3 spans 11 amino acids. The germline CDR1 and CDR2 sequences are MNHEY and SVGAGI. V was pared by 8 bases and J by 7 bases, with 12 bases between. DNA of the CDR3: TGTGCCAGCTTGGACAGCTGGGAGCAGTACTTC. Protein sequence: CASLDSWEQYF.